Below are 21 T cell receptor beta chains sequenced from a single sample in a study of blood T cell repertoires in COVID-19. The data were produced by immunoSEQ multiplex PCR, yet TCRdb's version contains in-frame clones alone and is incomplete. The data contain 130,000 or so clones, around 84% of them singletons. The sample was PBMCs or T cells enriched from blood (not recorded which). These receptors were collected from a woman aged 25 to 39 who had recovered from COVID-19.

The CDR3 DNA follows: TGTGCCAGCAGTGAAACAGCGAACACTGAAGCTTTCTTT. Its protein product is CASSETANTEAFF. J is TRBJ1-1 and V is TRBV25-1; unclear D gene. Looked up from germline, CDR1 is MGHDK and CDR2 is SYGVNS. This CDR3 has 13 amino acids. V was pared by 2 bases and J by 1 base, with 5 bases between.

The CDR3 nucleotides are TGCGCCAGCAGCTTGGTGGCCAGGTCGAACACTGAAGCTTTCTTT. Its translation is CASSLVARSNTEAFF. The chain links TRBV5-1 to TRBJ1-1; no clear D gene. Trimming pared 0 bases from V and 1 base from J, leaving 10 bases between. This CDR3 comprises 15 residues. Germline V gene sequence: CDR1 SGHRS, CDR2 YFSETQ.

The chain couples TRBV9 to TRBJ2-1, with 7 bases matching TRBD2. The CDR3 covers 14 residues. Germline CDR1 reads SGDLS; CDR2 reads YYNGEE. V was clipped by 3 bases and J by 9 bases; unmatched bases: 9. The CDR3 loop is CASSASGGRAEQFF. The CDR3 nucleotides are TGTGCCAGCAGCGCTTCGGGCGGGAGAGCTGAGCAGTTCTTC.

The chain couples TRBV29-1 to TRBJ1-1, with TRBD1 matching 9 bases. Germline CDR1 and CDR2: SQVTM and ANQGSEA. The length of the CDR3 is 13 residues. With 7 bases clipped from V and 5 bases from J, the junction kept 8 bases outside the gene matches. CDR3 DNA sequence: TGCAGCGCCGTTGGACAGGGGAGGACTGAAGCTTTCTTT. Its translation is CSAVGQGRTEAFF.

The CDR3 DNA is TGTGCCAGCACCCGGGACAGGGCAGCTGAAAAACTGTTTTTT. Its translation: CASTRDRAAEKLFF. The genes are TRBV6-5 and TRBJ1-4; 9 bases match TRBD1. Germline values: CDR1 MNHEY, CDR2 SVGAGI. The length of the CDR3 is 14 residues. The V segment lost 7 bases and the J segment 7 bases; nucleotides outside the gene matches: 7.

This rearrangement joins TRBV6-1 to TRBJ2-7; tentative D call: TRBD1 (6 bases). This CDR3 has 15 residues. Germline CDR1 is MNHNS and CDR2 is SASEGT. V dropped 0 bases and J dropped 6 bases, with 15 bases sitting between them. The CDR3 DNA sequence: TGTGCCAGCAGTGAAGCCCCCCCAGGGGTAGGCGAGCAGTACTTC. This gives the protein CASSEAPPGVGEQYF.

This sequence joins TRBV28 and TRBJ1-1; 8 positions match TRBD1. V trimming: 6 bases; J trimming: 4 bases; junction bases outside the gene matches: 4. The CDR3 is made up of 13 amino acids. From germline, CDR1 is MDHEN and CDR2 SYDVKM. In DNA form, the CDR3 reads TGTGCCAGCAGGACGGGACAGGTCACTGAAGCTTTCTTT. Its translation is CASRTGQVTEAFF.

J is TRBJ2-7 and V is TRBV5-8, with 10 bases fitting TRBD2. The CDR3 is 16 residues long. Trimming took 4 bases from V and 0 from J; bases not matched to a gene: 7. Per germline, CDR1 SGHTS and CDR2 YDEGEE. In nucleotides, the CDR3 is TGTGCCAGCAGCCGTCCGCCTAGCGGGAGCTCCTACGAGCAGTACTTC. Its translation is CASSRPPSGSSYEQYF.

The gene calls are TRBV15 and TRBJ2-7; D is possibly TRBD2 (6 bases). The ends were cut back, 7 bases at V and 3 bases at J, with 16 bases in the middle. This CDR3 contains 14 residues. In germline, CDR1 is LNHNV, CDR2 YYDKDF (reference sequence). As DNA, the CDR3 is TGTGCCACCAAGTCAGCGGGCATCTTCTACGAGCAGTACTTC. Translated, it gives CATKSAGIFYEQYF.

CDR3 residues: CATSRAMADSGQPQHF. The CDR3 nucleotides are TGTGCCACCAGCAGAGCTATGGCAGATTCGGGACAGCCCCAGCATTTT. The rearrangement uses TRBV15 and TRBJ1-5; unclear D gene. Germline-derived CDR1 and CDR2 are LNHNV and YYDKDF (reference sequence). The V gene lost 1 base and the J gene lost 7 bases, with 17 bases spanning the gap. The CDR3 consists of 16 residues.

The CDR3 is CASSLDPSGSRETQYF. CDR3 nucleotide sequence: TGCGCCAGCAGCTTGGATCCTAGCGGGAGTCGAGAGACCCAGTACTTC. The chain couples TRBV5-1 to TRBJ2-5; 10 positions match TRBD2. J lost 4 bases, V lost 0 bases, and 6 bases had no gene match. The CDR3 is 16 residues long. Germline CDR1 reads SGHRS; CDR2 reads YFSETQ.

The rearrangement joins TRBV5-6 to TRBJ2-2; 10 bases match TRBD2. Germline-derived CDR1 and CDR2 are SGHDT and YYEEEE. J lost 5 bases, V lost 3 bases, and 10 bases had no gene match. The CDR3 sequence is 17 residues long. The CDR3 loop reads CASSSGLAGVRTGELFF. The CDR3 DNA reads as TGTGCCAGCAGCTCGGGGCTAGCGGGAGTGAGAACCGGGGAGCTGTTTTTT.

V usage is TRBV6-6 and J usage is TRBJ1-1; D gene unclear. Trimming removed 6 bases at V and 1 base at J, with 9 bases between. The CDR3 totals 13 residues. Per germline, CDR1 MNHNY and CDR2 SVGAGI (reference sequence). CDR3 sequence (DNA): TGTGCCAGCAGGGTGGGCCGGAACACTGAAGCTTTCTTT. Its protein product is CASRVGRNTEAFF.

The chain recombines TRBV27 with TRBJ2-3; D is possibly TRBD2 (6 bases). The CDR3 sequence is 15 residues long. Per germline, CDR1 MNHEY and CDR2 SMNVEV (reference sequence). V was pared by 11 bases and J by 0 bases, with 18 bases between. This CDR3 reads CARNGGATSTDTQYF. DNA for the CDR3: TGTGCCCGGAATGGAGGGGCTACTAGCACAGATACGCAGTATTTT.

The chain is built from TRBV13 and TRBJ2-2, with 8 bases fitting TRBD2. Trimming at V came to 6 bases and at J to 5 bases, leaving 5 bases not matched to a gene. CDR3 length: 14 residues. Germline V lookup: CDR1 PRHDT, CDR2 FYEKMQ (reference sequence). Here the CDR3 reads CASREGLETGELFF. In nucleotides, the CDR3 is TGTGCCAGCAGGGAGGGACTAGAAACCGGGGAGCTGTTTTTT.

The V gene is TRBV18, the J gene TRBJ1-2; TRBD1 aligns across 8 bases. V shed 1 base, J shed 5 bases, and the junction held 27 bases outside the gene matches. CDR1 is KGHSH, CDR2 LQKENI, per germline. The length of the CDR3 is 22 residues. CDR3 protein: CASSPRPGQDLGGFNGGYGYTF. In DNA, the CDR3 is TGTGCCAGCTCACCACGTCCGGGACAGGACCTTGGTGGCTTCAATGGGGGTTATGGCTACACCTTC.

In this sample, this clone turned up once. The chain recombines TRBV2 with TRBJ1-2; no definite D call. The germline V and J ends were trimmed by 4 bases and 4 bases, with 10 bases remaining between them. The CDR3 extends over 13 amino acids. Germline assignment: CDR1 SNHLY and CDR2 FYNNEI. CDR3 sequence (DNA): TGTGCCAGCAGTGGCAGAGGAGGCTATGGCTACACCTTC. It translates to CASSGRGGYGYTF.

The chain has TRBV4-3 and TRBJ1-2; 7 positions match TRBD1. The CDR3 is 14 amino acids. The V and J ends lost 3 bases and 7 bases, in that order; junction bases with no gene match: 8. Germline V gives CDR1 LGHNA, CDR2 YSLEER. CDR3 sequence reads: CASSHRDRDGGYTF. For the CDR3, the DNA is TGCGCCAGCAGCCACCGCGACAGGGATGGTGGCTACACCTTC.

The rearrangement links TRBV3-1 (or the pseudogene TRBV3-2) to TRBJ2-1; D is unclear. There are 11 residues in the CDR3. Germline loops: CDR1 LGHDT, CDR2 YNNKEL (reference sequence). Trimming stripped 4 bases from V and 7 bases from J, with 5 bases between. In DNA, the CDR3 is TGTGCCAGCAGCCTTATGAATGAGCAGTTCTTC. It encodes CASSLMNEQFF.

The chain is built from TRBV18 and TRBJ2-7, with TRBD1 identical over 9 bases. Trimming cost V 1 base and J 5 bases; bases outside gene matches: 6. Germline lookup yields CDR1 KGHSH and CDR2 LQKENI. The CDR3 covers 15 residues. This CDR3 reads CASSPLIQGANEQYF. The CDR3 DNA reads as TGTGCCAGCTCACCACTAATACAGGGGGCCAACGAGCAGTACTTC.

The chain is built from TRBV9 and TRBJ1-6; D gene unclear. V dropped 0 bases and J dropped 12 bases, with 7 bases sitting between them. The length of the CDR3 is 12 residues. Germline CDR1 is SGDLS and CDR2 is YYNGEE. The CDR3 loop reads CASSVGGEPLHF. In DNA, the CDR3 is TGTGCCAGCAGCGTAGGCGGGGAACCCCTCCACTTT.